These T cell receptor beta chains were read from a single sample in a study of Ad26.COV2.S vaccination and SARS-CoV-2 variants. TCRdb's copy holds only in-frame clones and misses some; the assay was immunoSEQ multiplex PCR. The data hold approximately 500,000 clones, with around 88% observed a single time. Sequencing used peripheral blood, obtained in a trial of Ad26.COV2.S vaccine versus placebo. The source is a person between 18 and 65 years old who received the Ad26.COV2.S COVID-19 vaccine or a placebo. The CDR3 runs from the conserved cysteine through the conserved F or W. The D gene is left open where the match is weak.

v_call,d_call,cdr3_length,j_call,cdr3_aa
TRBV11-2,.,15,TRBJ2-7,CASSLVAGARYEQYF
TRBV5-1,TRBD2,18,TRBJ2-1,CASSWAKVGLAGVYEQFF
TRBV19,.,11,TRBJ1-4,CASSRGEKLFF
TRBV18,.,12,TRBJ2-5,CASSPIEETQYF
TRBV7-9,.,14,TRBJ2-7,CASSLTGDLSEQYF
TRBV7-2,TRBD2,14,TRBJ2-7,CASSLGGRLYEQYF
TRBV7-2,.,13,TRBJ1-2,CASSLDSLYGYTF
TRBV6-5,.,12,TRBJ1-1,CASSYVTTEAFF
TRBV28,.,15,TRBJ2-4,CASRPRHRAKNIQYF
TRBV7-9,.,13,TRBJ2-7,CASSLVGGYEQYF
TRBV25-1,.,13,TRBJ1-2,CASSGGSYGGYTF
TRBV28,.,11,TRBJ2-3,CASSTTDTQYF
TRBV28,TRBD2,17,TRBJ2-1,CASSPLAGVGGYDEQFF
TRBV5-4,.,14,TRBJ2-7,CASSAADMTYEQYF
TRBV7-2,TRBD2,14,TRBJ2-3,CASSILAGPDTQYF
TRBV11-1,.,14,TRBJ2-7,CASSLRDFSYEQYF
TRBV27,TRBD1,14,TRBJ2-3,CASSQQGAPDTQYF
TRBV5-6,.,13,TRBJ2-5,CASSPRTRETQYF
TRBV7-2,.,13,TRBJ2-7,CASSSGGGYEQYF
TRBV28,.,16,TRBJ1-2,CASRRTAGRTNYGYTF
TRBV15,.,14,TRBJ2-1,CATSRSDLAREQFF
TRBV29-1,TRBD1,15,TRBJ2-2,CSVQAGTGYTGELFF
TRBV2,.,13,TRBJ2-1,CASSDLGYNEQFF
TRBV30,.,13,TRBJ1-1,CAWTPRGNTEAFF
TRBV28,.,15,TRBJ2-7,CASSQVQGRTYEQYF
TRBV27,TRBD1,17,TRBJ2-1,CASSDPRQGPWSNEQFF
TRBV28,.,13,TRBJ2-1,CASSEDHYNEQFF
TRBV5-1,TRBD1,16,TRBJ2-3,CASSLQDRGGADTQYF
TRBV3-1/TRBV3-2,.,11,TRBJ1-2,CASSQDKSYTF
TRBV6-2/TRBV6-3,TRBD2,18,TRBJ2-3,CASSSPLGTSGYTDTQYF
TRBV6-2/TRBV6-3,.,14,TRBJ2-5,CASSWTLGQETQYF
TRBV19,.,14,TRBJ2-3,CASSTRLVPDTQYF
TRBV5-4,.,13,TRBJ1-1,CASSLEGNTEAFF
TRBV19,TRBD2,13,TRBJ2-3,CATAGGDGDTQYF
TRBV29-1,.,14,TRBJ2-1,CSVEGQPSYNEQFF
TRBV7-2,.,14,TRBJ1-2,CASSEQSRTWGYTF
TRBV30,.,14,TRBJ2-5,CAWMASSKQETQYF
TRBV30,.,13,TRBJ1-6,CAWSETGNSPLHF
TRBV5-4,.,14,TRBJ2-3,CASSPRRGTDTQYF
TRBV28,.,14,TRBJ1-1,CASSSGFRGTEAFF
TRBV10-3,.,14,TRBJ1-5,CAISETGRDQPQHF
TRBV19,TRBD2,15,TRBJ2-2,CASTKLAGNTGELFF
TRBV27,.,13,TRBJ2-7,CASSQRGATEQYF
TRBV7-2,.,17,TRBJ1-6,CASSGSRWGGDNSPLHF
TRBV5-4,TRBD1,14,TRBJ2-7,CASSRPGQGYEQYF
TRBV19,.,13,TRBJ1-1,CASSISGPTEAFF
TRBV5-1,.,16,TRBJ1-4,CASSLSLRATNEKLFF
TRBV7-9,.,15,TRBJ2-7,CASSLDTAGTYEQYF
TRBV28,.,14,TRBJ1-5,CASSLGATHQPQHF
TRBV19,.,10,TRBJ2-2,CAVFTGELFF
TRBV12-3/TRBV12-4,.,13,TRBJ2-1,CASSFLAVNEQFF
TRBV27,TRBD1,18,TRBJ2-6,CASSFQGVGVAGANVLTF